These T cell receptor beta chains were read from a single sample in a study of blood T cell repertoires in COVID-19. The data were produced by immunoSEQ multiplex PCR, yet TCRdb's version contains in-frame clones alone and is incomplete. The data show 100,000 to 120,000 clones, about 80% seen once. The source material was peripheral blood. The receptors come from an elderly woman with acute or convalescent COVID-19. CDR3s include the opening cysteine and the closing phenylalanine or tryptophan. The D gene is left open where the match is weak. Clone size, where shown, is once, few, many, or a class for clones that have expanded.

J: TRBJ1-5; length: 14; D: TRBD1; V: TRBV2; size: NA; CDR3: CASSGQGFNQPQHF; DNA: TGTGCCAGCAGTGGACAGGGTTTCAATCAGCCCCAGCATTTT
J: TRBJ1-6; length: 12; D: NA; V: TRBV6-2/TRBV6-3; size: many; CDR3: CASSLENSPLHF; DNA: TGTGCCAGCAGTCTAGAGAATTCACCCCTCCACTTT
J: TRBJ1-2; length: 13; D: TRBD1; V: TRBV28; size: few; CDR3: CASSLKGARGYTF; DNA: TGTGCCAGCAGTTTAAAGGGGGCGCGGGGCTACACCTTC
J: TRBJ2-7; length: 16; D: NA; V: TRBV11-2; size: few; CDR3: CASSLGGLSLSYEQYF; DNA: TGTGCCAGCAGCTTAGGAGGTTTATCCCTCTCCTACGAGCAGTACTTC
J: TRBJ1-1; length: 14; D: NA; V: TRBV28; size: NA; CDR3: CASSLYIQGTEAFF; DNA: TGTGCCAGCAGTTTATACATACAGGGAACTGAAGCTTTCTTT
J: TRBJ1-5; length: 14; D: NA; V: TRBV19; size: NA; CDR3: CASSMSNNNQPQHF; DNA: TGTGCCAGTAGTATGTCAAACAACAATCAGCCCCAGCATTTT
J: TRBJ2-1; length: 17; D: NA; V: TRBV28; size: NA; CDR3: CASSSPPGLPPYNEQFF; DNA: TGTGCCAGCAGTTCCCCACCGGGACTCCCTCCCTACAATGAGCAGTTCTTC
J: TRBJ2-3; length: 14; D: NA; V: TRBV29-1; size: NA; CDR3: CSVEDTGQGDTQYF; DNA: TGCAGCGTTGAAGATACAGGTCAAGGAGATACGCAGTATTTT
J: TRBJ1-3; length: 15; D: NA; V: TRBV5-1; size: NA; CDR3: CASSLVGSSGNTIYF; DNA: TGCGCCAGCAGCTTGGTGGGGAGCTCTGGAAACACCATATATTTT
J: TRBJ1-6; length: 20; D: TRBD1; V: TRBV19; size: NA; CDR3: CASSSSGQARMSSYNSPLHF; DNA: TGTGCCAGTAGTTCATCGGGACAGGCAAGAATGTCCTCCTATAATTCACCCCTCCACTTT
J: TRBJ2-7; length: 14; D: NA; V: TRBV4-2; size: NA; CDR3: CASSQGEGVYEQYF; DNA: TGTGCCAGCAGCCAAGGTGAGGGAGTCTACGAGCAGTACTTC
J: TRBJ1-5; length: 14; D: NA; V: TRBV3-1/TRBV3-2; size: once; CDR3: CASSQATGRGPQHF; DNA: TGTGCCAGCAGCCAAGCTACGGGTAGGGGGCCCCAGCATTTT
J: TRBJ2-7; length: 15; D: TRBD2; V: TRBV5-1; size: once; CDR3: CASRGLAGVGVEQYF; DNA: TGCGCCAGCAGGGGACTAGCGGGAGTAGGTGTCGAGCAGTACTTC
J: TRBJ1-1; length: 13; D: NA; V: TRBV2; size: NA; CDR3: CASSGESNTEAFF; DNA: TGTGCCAGCAGTGGCGAAAGTAACACTGAAGCTTTCTTT
J: TRBJ1-6; length: 14; D: NA; V: TRBV28; size: NA; CDR3: CASIPSVGGPPLHF; DNA: TGTGCCAGCATCCCCTCGGTGGGGGGACCACCCCTCCACTTT
J: TRBJ1-5; length: 14; D: TRBD1; V: TRBV2; size: NA; CDR3: CASSGRWGTGVFHF; DNA: TGTGCCAGCAGTGGTCGGTGGGGGACAGGGGTTTTTCATTTT
J: TRBJ2-1; length: 15; D: NA; V: TRBV9; size: NA; CDR3: CASSVEWGPYNEQFF; DNA: TGTGCCAGCAGCGTAGAATGGGGGCCGTACAATGAGCAGTTCTTC
J: TRBJ2-3; length: 14; D: NA; V: TRBV19; size: few; CDR3: CASRQGGGTDTQYF; DNA: TGTGCCAGTAGACAGGGCGGTGGCACAGATACGCAGTATTTT
J: TRBJ2-5; length: 14; D: NA; V: TRBV29-1; size: NA; CDR3: CSGGGAGAGKTQYF; DNA: TGCAGCGGGGGGGGCGCAGGGGCCGGGAAGACCCAGTACTTC
J: TRBJ1-4; length: 14; D: TRBD1; V: TRBV4-2; size: NA; CDR3: CASSQVDRDEKLFF; DNA: TGTGCCAGCAGCCAAGTCGACAGGGACGAAAAACTGTTTTTT
J: TRBJ1-6; length: 15; D: TRBD1; V: TRBV9; size: NA; CDR3: CASSETTGDYSPLHF; DNA: TGTGCCAGCAGCGAGACGACAGGGGATTATTCACCCCTCCACTTT
J: TRBJ2-1; length: 15; D: TRBD2; V: TRBV3-1/TRBV3-2; size: NA; CDR3: CASSKTSGGAGEQFF; DNA: TGTGCCAGCAGCAAGACTAGCGGGGGGGCAGGTGAGCAGTTCTTC
J: TRBJ2-7; length: 14; D: NA; V: TRBV28; size: NA; CDR3: CASSYRLSSYEQYF; DNA: TGTGCCAGCAGTTACCGGTTAAGCTCCTACGAGCAGTACTTC
J: TRBJ2-1; length: 14; D: NA; V: TRBV5-1; size: NA; CDR3: CASSLGAKGVEQFF; DNA: TGCGCCAGCAGCTTGGGGGCCAAAGGGGTTGAGCAGTTCTTC
J: TRBJ2-3; length: 15; D: NA; V: TRBV11-2; size: few; CDR3: CASSLEAQSTDTQYF; DNA: TGTGCCAGCAGCTTAGAGGCCCAGTCCACAGATACGCAGTATTTT
J: TRBJ2-5; length: 16; D: NA; V: TRBV27; size: NA; CDR3: CASSLWSVPRGETQYF; DNA: TGTGCCAGCAGTTTATGGTCGGTCCCCCGGGGAGAGACCCAGTACTTC
J: TRBJ2-7; length: 16; D: TRBD2; V: TRBV7-9; size: NA; CDR3: CASSELLAGSSYEQYF; DNA: TGTGCCAGCAGCGAACTCCTAGCGGGTAGCTCCTACGAGCAGTACTTC
J: TRBJ2-1; length: 15; D: NA; V: TRBV7-8; size: NA; CDR3: CASSLDRGSYNEQFF; DNA: TGTGCCAGCAGCTTAGATCGGGGTTCCTACAATGAGCAGTTCTTC
J: TRBJ2-1; length: 17; D: TRBD2; V: TRBV19; size: NA; CDR3: CASTSSVAGGTYNEQFF; DNA: TGTGCCAGTACCTCATCTGTAGCGGGAGGGACCTACAATGAGCAGTTCTTC
J: TRBJ2-5; length: 14; D: NA; V: TRBV6-6; size: NA; CDR3: CASSYERVQETQYF; DNA: TGTGCCAGCAGTTACGAGAGGGTGCAAGAGACCCAGTACTTC